This T cell receptor beta chain was identified during a study of T cell responses to AZD1222 COVID-19 vaccine. The repertoire was sequenced with immunoSEQ multiplex PCR; TCRdb's copy has only in-frame clones and lacks some. Altogether fewer than 150,000 clones are present, about 90% being singletons, with the ten largest covering 3% to 4.5%. The CDR3 is made up of 13 amino acids. V shed 5 bases and J 8 bases; nucleotides not matched to a gene: 7. The germline CDR1 and CDR2 sequences are SGHVS and FQNEAQ. The chain uses TRBV7-8 and TRBJ1-1; 8 nucleotides match TRBD1. The receptor comes from an adult in good health. This specimen consisted of peripheral blood, obtained on day 0 of AZD1222 vaccination. DNA of the CDR3: TGTGCCAGCAGCCTTGACAGGGGATGGGAAGCTTTCTTT. This gives the protein CASSLDRGWEAFF.